One TCR beta chain is described in this entry. The antigen it recognizes is unknown. Base quality data are lacking; no much larger clone is found one base away. The record originates from a study of cytomegalovirus exposure and HLA in healthy donors (dated by TCRdb to about 2017). For context, the study as a whole: According to an earlier analysis of a few hundred of the donors, about 179 million T cells yielded roughly 100 million unique TCR beta sequences and 276 Gb of sequence data. About 280 gigabases of sequencing data and 80 million or so unique TCR sequences were included in an early release covering over 600 HLA-typed donors. Among the 398 genotyped donors, 81% belonged to the genetic ancestry cluster associated with self-reported Caucasian donors. The aim of the study was to test whether cataloging public T cell receptors could identify signatures of past pathogen exposure. Using immunosequencing, the study profiled T cell repertoires from 550 to 750 subjects and related those repertoires to cytomegalovirus serostatus. A separate validation cohort of roughly 120 different subjects was used in addition to the approximately 700-subject first cohort. The study combined high-throughput TCR immunosequencing, statistical association of individual TCRs with disease status, and machine learning to predict cytomegalovirus infection status. A later analysis re-analyzed previously published TCR beta repertoires from approximately 670 donors and added high-resolution HLA genotyping to study TCR occurrence patterns. Rather than drawing on any new phenotypic data, the later analysis identified candidate immune exposures from TCR beta sequences and the way those sequences occurred across donors. To decide whether each TCR beta V gene segment behaved as functional or pseudogenic, an earlier analysis of 587 of the donors relied on high-throughput TCR beta sequencing. Donor age, sex, ethnicity and CMV serostatus were collected together with the repertoire data. In a later genetic analysis, genome-wide SNP genotypes for about 55% of the roughly 700 donors were used, and that subset was treated as a discovery cohort. All discovery cohort repertoires had been generated on a single sequencing platform. Both class I and class II loci were covered by HLA typing, at four-digit resolution. Typing coverage differed by locus: A, B, C, DRB1 and DQB1 were typed in roughly 620-630 donors, DQA1 in around 500, DPA1 in 606, and DPB1 in around 490. About 5 DR-DQ haplotypes were handled as single units for association and clustering, since linkage in the cohort was strong. Among almost 400 genotyped donors of the cohort, an average of about 240,000 unique TCR beta nucleotide sequences were sequenced per donor, about a sixth of them non-productive.

The germline V gene yields SGHDT for CDR1 and YYEEEE for CDR2. The CDR3 measures 15 amino acids from cysteine to phenylalanine. Only the CDR3 part of the read is kept: 45 bases, read in frame from the first base. V sheds 3 bases and J sheds 0 bases, leaving 13 bases between their ends. The library relied on the immunoSEQ multiplex PCR assay. For the multiplex PCR, a mixture combining 60 forward primers for TCR Vbeta segments and 13 reverse primers for TCR Jbeta segments was used. The CDR3 region of rearranged TCR beta genes was amplified from genomic DNA with a multiplex PCR assay. The amplified TCR beta libraries were sequenced on the Illumina HiSeq System as 87-base-pair reads. The original pipeline was this. A later analysis counted some 80 million unique TCR beta chains across the approximately 700 repertoires, and some 11 million of these chains were shared by at least two donors. To remove PCR and sequencing errors, raw reads were error-corrected and collapsed into unique sequences using a nearest-neighbor algorithm that merged closely related sequences. V, D and J gene segments were assigned by aligning CDR3 sequences to IMGT reference sequences. For a sequence to be retained, at least a six-nucleotide match to both a V gene segment and a J gene segment was required. Rearrangements were classified as productive when the CDR3 lacked stop codons and remained in frame with V and J, and all other rearrangements were classified as non-productive. CDR3 was defined by IMGT convention, running from the second conserved V-encoded cysteine to the conserved J-encoded phenylalanine. The earlier analysis of some 580 of the donors excluded any sequence lacking an unambiguous match to a single V gene segment. In an earlier analysis of several hundred of the donors, V segments were called functional above 56.7% productive rearrangements and were called segregating when the between-donor standard deviation exceeded 5%. A statistical classification framework was built for diagnosing cytomegalovirus status from the catalog of TCR beta chain sequences. A later analysis assigned V and J genes by comparing TCR nucleotide sequences with IMGT/GENE-DB human TR gene sequences. A later analysis assigned CDR3 sequences and most-parsimonious VDJ recombination scenarios with the TCRdist pipeline. In a later analysis, each TCR beta chain was defined by its CDR3 amino acid sequence together with its V-gene family, and reads without a unique V-gene family were excluded. As a way to deal with suspected cross-contamination and a sequencing artifact, a later analysis dropped 640 or so nucleotide sequences that were highly shared and had low generation probability. In a later analysis, a clonal expansion index for each public chain was calculated from normalized within-repertoire ranks of inferred template counts. A later analysis computed generation probabilities with a VDJ recombination model fitted to out-of-frame rearrangements, and checked the results against IGoR. In a later analysis, hypergeometric tests were used to score TCR-TCR, TCR-HLA and TCR-CMV co-occurrence, with a repertoire-size bias correction applied to TCR pairs. To estimate false discovery rates, a later analysis permuted the HLA or CMV assignments 20 times. In a later analysis, co-occurring TCRs were grouped using DBSCAN, and TCRdist sequence similarity was added for clustering within HLA-allele-positive subsets. Repertoires with fewer than 30,000 or more than 120,000 public chains, plus five repertoires with anomalous nucleotide sharing, were excluded from co-occurrence clustering. As stored in TCRdb, this immuneACCESS dataset retains in-frame rearrangements with V and J assigned. A fraction of the clones does not appear; measured against another copy, unresolved V genes explain less than half of the discrepancy, and the remainder lacks a known reason. V and J calls and clone size come straight from that table; D and trimming were deduced from the DNA. The sample records some 170,000 clones, around 77% of which are singletons. 3.7% of the sample is taken by the ten largest.

The cohort consisted of fewer than 700 healthy bone marrow donors. At the time of sampling, all cohort members were nominally healthy, though unrecorded immune exposures were likely present. The donor tested CMV seropositive, placing the donor among the approximately 290 seropositive members of the cohort. Every donor gave a peripheral blood sample, and the peripheral blood mononuclear cells from that sample were used for TCR beta sequencing. Genomic DNA extraction from the blood cell samples was performed with the Qiagen DNeasy Blood Extraction Kit. Overall study results and their limits: Some IMGT-functional V segments, including TRBV6-2 and TRBV6-3, could not be told apart with the 87-base-pair reads, so those segments were excluded. Correlated functional status among segregating V segments might reflect linkage disequilibrium, but an unknown experimental factor could not be ruled out. A further reported finding was that TCR beta sequences accurately predicted the HLA-A and HLA-B alleles for most subjects in the first cohort. Because HLA typing was missing for some donors at each locus, association tests included only the typed subset. It was suggested by the authors that the approach could potentially be generalized to other disease states and immunological phenotypes. Immune exposure information for the cohort was limited to CMV serostatus. An earlier analysis of 450 to 750 of the donors showed that most TCR beta V segments appeared in productive rearrangements either about 87% or about 30% of the time, which broadly matched IMGT annotations. In a later genetic analysis, fewer N-insertions in productive TCRs were reported among donors in an Asian-associated ancestry cluster than the roughly 700-donor mean. A few of the identified cytomegalovirus-associated TCR beta chains were confirmed in vitro to be specific for cytomegalovirus antigens. V-gene and J-gene trimming of TCR beta chains was associated with a missense DCLRE1C variant in a later genetic analysis, and the association was replicated in an independent cohort. In a later analysis, around 17,000 TCR beta sequences were associated with specific HLA alleles at a false discovery rate of 0.05. The cohort was sequenced for TCR beta chains only, and without alpha or paired-chain data the features that could be detected were limited. The earlier analysis of 587 of the donors excluded around 17 rarely observed V segments, including chromosome 9 orphons, because counts were too low. The sequencing pipeline was judged likely to have produced a cluster of highly shared sequence variants as a technical artifact. The study listed 164 TCR beta chains as associated with cytomegalovirus. The classifier was reported to diagnose cytomegalovirus status with high specificity and sensitivity in both the original cohort and the validation cohort. A later analysis found that most CMV-associated TCR beta chains appeared HLA-restricted, with HLA associations seemingly driven largely by CMV exposure. While some public TCRs were present in many individuals, most TCR sequences turned up only very rarely across donors. In a later analysis, HLA-associated TCR beta chains showed more clonal expansion and lower generation probabilities than non-associated chains that were equally common. According to a later analysis, parvovirus B19, influenza, CMV and Epstein-Barr virus appeared linked to several top co-occurrence clusters. Roughly uniform sequencing depth across donors was assumed in presence/absence analyses, although this assumption may not hold. In a later analysis, TCR association rates were found to vary across HLA loci, with the most associated TCRs seen for DRB1 alleles and the fewest for HLA-C alleles. When HLA alleles, especially DR and DQ, strongly co-occurred, attributing TCR associations to individual alleles was difficult.

The clonotype originates from a man younger than 45 in good health and CMV-seropositive. This chain is built from TRBV5-6 and TRBJ2-7; 6 matching bases give a weak D call of TRBD1. Sequenced: PBMCs. The CDR3 reads as follows: CASSYPGHLSYEQYF. In nucleotides, the sequence is TGTGCCAGCAGCTATCCGGGACACCTCTCCTACGAGCAGTACTTC. The CDR3, completed at both ends by the reference TRBV5-6 and TRBJ2-7 genes, gives the full variable domain DAGVTQSPTHLIKTRGQQVTLRCSPKSGHDTVSWYQQALGQGPQFIFQYYEEEERQRGNFPDRFSGHQFPNYSSELNVNALLLGDSALYLCASSYPGHLSYEQYFGPGTRLTVT.